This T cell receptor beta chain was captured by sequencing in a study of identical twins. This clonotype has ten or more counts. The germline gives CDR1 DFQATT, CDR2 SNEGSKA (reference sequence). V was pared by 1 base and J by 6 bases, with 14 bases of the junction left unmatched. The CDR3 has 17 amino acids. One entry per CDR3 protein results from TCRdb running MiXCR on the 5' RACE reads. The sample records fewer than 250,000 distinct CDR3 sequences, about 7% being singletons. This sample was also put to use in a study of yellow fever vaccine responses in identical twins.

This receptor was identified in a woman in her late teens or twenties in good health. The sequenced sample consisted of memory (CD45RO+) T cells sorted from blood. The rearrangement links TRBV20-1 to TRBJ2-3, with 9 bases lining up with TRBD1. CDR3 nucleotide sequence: TGCAGTGCTAGAGTTGTCGTTGGACAGGGGAATCTGGATACGCAGTATTTT. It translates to CSARVVVGQGNLDTQYF.